These 14 T cell receptor beta chains came from one sample sequenced in a study of control samples from healthy donors and cancer patients. Libraries were prepared by immunoSEQ multiplex PCR; TCRdb keeps only in-frame clonotypes and omits some of them. Found here are 150,000 to 200,000 clones, 92% of them singletons; the top ten hold roughly 0.7%. Sequenced input: blood. The receptors here all came from a woman between 25 and 40 years old in good health.

The gene calls are TRBV6-5 and TRBJ2-2; 7 nucleotides match TRBD1. CDR3 length: 16 residues. Germline loops: CDR1 MNHEY, CDR2 SVGAGI. The V and J ends lost 0 bases and 1 base, in that order; junction bases with no gene match: 2. The CDR3 sequence: CASSYSTGRNTGELFF. CDR3 coding DNA: TGTGCCAGCAGTTACTCGACAGGGAGGAACACCGGGGAGCTGTTTTTT.

The chain is built from TRBV6-5 and TRBJ2-5, with D tentatively TRBD1 (6 bases). Trimming removed 6 bases at V and 2 bases at J, with 13 bases between. The CDR3 runs 14 residues. Germline CDR1 MNHEY, CDR2 SVGAGI. The CDR3 DNA is TGTGCCAGCAGCGCAGGGGACCATCAAGAGACCCAGTACTTC. Amino acid sequence: CASSAGDHQETQYF.

The CDR3 sequence: CASSPNVRGYTEAFF. CDR3 coding DNA: TGCGCCAGCAGCCCCAACGTGAGGGGTTATACTGAAGCTTTCTTT. This chain joins TRBV4-1 and TRBJ1-1; D perhaps matches TRBD1 (5 bases). CDR1 MGHRA and CDR2 YSYEKL come from the germline V gene. V was pared by 4 bases and J by 5 bases, with 17 bases between. CDR3 length: 15 residues.

This chain uses TRBV7-9 with TRBJ1-2; D possibly corresponds to TRBD1 (6 bases). The CDR3 is 13 amino acids. Germline-derived CDR1 and CDR2 are SEHNR and FQNEAQ (reference sequence). With 1 base removed from V and 6 bases from J, the gap between germline ends came to 9 bases. The chain's CDR3 is CASSLEYRDGYTF. DNA for the CDR3: TGTGCCAGCAGCTTAGAGTACAGGGATGGCTACACCTTC.

V gene TRBV6-5 combines with J gene TRBJ1-3; D remains unclear. The CDR3 consists of 15 residues. Trimming removed 4 bases from V and 0 bases from J, with 10 bases in between. Looked up from germline, CDR1 is MNHEY and CDR2 is SVGAGI. The chain's CDR3 is CASSFQVGSGNTIYF. CDR3 in DNA: TGTGCCAGCAGTTTCCAAGTTGGCTCTGGAAACACCATATATTTT.

V is TRBV19 and J is TRBJ2-7; D is ambiguous. The V and J ends lost 4 bases and 0 bases respectively, with 10 bases between them. From germline, CDR1 is LNHDA and CDR2 SQIVND (reference sequence). The CDR3 is 14 amino acids. CDR3 in amino acids: CASSSEAPSYEQYF. Written as DNA, the CDR3 is TGTGCCAGTAGTAGTGAAGCCCCCTCCTACGAGCAGTACTTC.

Only one count was recorded for this clone. The chain combines TRBV27 with TRBJ1-1; 12 bases align to TRBD1. Losses at the gene ends were 1 base for V and 6 bases for J; bases not matched to a gene: 6. The germline V gene has CDR1 MNHEY and CDR2 SMNVEV (reference sequence). This CDR3 has 16 residues. The CDR3 DNA sequence: TGTGCCAGCAGTTTATGGGACAGGGGGCGCGCGGCTGAAGCTTTCTTT. Translation gives CASSLWDRGRAAEAFF.

The chain links TRBV15 to TRBJ2-2; D remains ambiguous. Germline lookup yields CDR1 LNHNV and CDR2 YYDKDF (reference sequence). The CDR3 runs 13 residues. The V and J ends lost 1 base and 4 bases respectively, with 4 bases between them. CDR3 sequence: CATSRVVTGELFF. The CDR3 DNA sequence: TGTGCCACCAGCAGAGTTGTCACCGGGGAGCTGTTTTTT.

V is TRBV19 and J is TRBJ2-7; 10 bases fit TRBD1. This CDR3 is 12 amino acids long. Germline CDR1 is LNHDA and CDR2 is SQIVND (reference sequence). V lost 8 bases, J lost 6 bases, and 4 bases stayed unmatched. For the CDR3, the DNA is TGTGCCAGTTCTGACAGGGGGCTCGAGCAGTACTTC. The encoded protein is CASSDRGLEQYF. Full variable domain (remainder filled in from reference TRBV19 and TRBJ2-7): DGGITQSPKYLFRKEGQNVTLSCEQNLNHDAMYWYRQDPGQGLRLIYYSQIVNDFQKGDIAEGYSVSREKKESFPLTVTSAQKNPTAFYLCASSDRGLEQYFGPGTRLTVT.

The chain combines TRBV27 with TRBJ2-7; the match to TRBD2 covers 10 bases. Germline values: CDR1 MNHEY, CDR2 SMNVEV (reference sequence). The CDR3 sequence is 14 residues long. V lost 5 bases and J lost 5; bases outside the gene matches: 6. The DNA of the CDR3 is TGTGCCAGCAGTCCGGGACTAGCGATCCACGAGCAGTACTTC. It yields the protein CASSPGLAIHEQYF.

The gene calls are TRBV4-1 and TRBJ1-1; D unresolved. The CDR3 spans 14 residues. Deletions cut 5 bases from V and 0 bases from J, with 10 bases between. CDR1 is MGHRA and CDR2 is YSYEKL in the germline V gene. Here the CDR3 reads CASSDWRMNTEAFF. For the CDR3, the DNA is TGCGCCAGCAGCGACTGGCGGATGAACACTGAAGCTTTCTTT.

This clone came up a few times. The V call is TRBV24-1, the J call TRBJ2-7; 9 bases line up with TRBD1. The CDR3 totals 14 residues. J was trimmed by 5 bases and V by 5 bases; bases with no gene match: 6. Germline CDR1 is KGHDR and CDR2 is SFDVKD. CDR3 sequence (DNA): TGTGCCACCAGTGTAAAACAGGGGGCCAACGAGCAGTACTTC. Residues: CATSVKQGANEQYF.

This chain joins TRBV24-1 and TRBJ2-1; 10 bases fit TRBD1. CDR3 length: 16 amino acids. The V gene end was trimmed by 6 bases and the J gene end by 4 bases; junction bases not matched to a gene: 8. From germline, CDR1 is KGHDR and CDR2 SFDVKD. The CDR3 region has the DNA TGTGCCACCAGTCGGGACAGGGGCCCCCTTTACAATGAGCAGTTCTTC. Translating gives CATSRDRGPLYNEQFF.

J is TRBJ2-7 and V is TRBV4-1; 14 bases fit TRBD2. Trimming cost V 4 bases and J 1 base; bases outside gene matches: 15. Germline CDR1 reads MGHRA; CDR2 reads YSYEKL. The CDR3 is made up of 20 amino acids. CDR3: CASSRMSPGLAGAGSYEQYF. In nucleotides, the CDR3 is TGCGCCAGCAGCCGAATGTCACCGGGACTAGCGGGAGCAGGGTCCTACGAGCAGTACTTC.